A selection of T cell receptor beta chains follows, all from one sample in a study of blood T cell repertoires in COVID-19. Method: immunoSEQ multiplex PCR; TCRdb's copy keeps in-frame clones and lacks some. The sample shows 80,000 to 130,000 clones, 80% to 95% of them seen only once. Specimen: peripheral blood. The source is a man between 65 and 85 years old with acute or convalescent COVID-19. The CDR3 runs from the conserved cysteine through the conserved F or W. The D gene is left open where the match is weak. Clone size is stated in some rows and not others, as once, few, many or a class when expanded.

clone size	V gene	D gene	J gene	CDR3 DNA	CDR3 protein
NA	TRBV19	TRBD2	TRBJ2-1	TGTGCCAGTAGTTTGCCGGGACTAGCGGGAGTTTCCCCCTACAATGAGCAGTTCTTC	CASSLPGLAGVSPYNEQFF
NA	TRBV3-1/TRBV3-2	NA	TRBJ1-5	TGTGCCAGCAGCCAAGAGGGGAGGCCCCAGCATTTT	CASSQEGRPQHF
NA	TRBV11-3	TRBD2	TRBJ2-1	TGTGCCAGCAGCTGGCTAGCGGGGCACAATGAGCAGTTCTTC	CASSWLAGHNEQFF
NA	TRBV24-1	TRBD2	TRBJ2-3	TGTGCCACCAGTGATTTAAGGGCGGGAGCAGATACGCAGTATTTT	CATSDLRAGADTQYF
NA	TRBV5-1	TRBD2	TRBJ2-7	TGCGCCAGCAGCTTTAGCGGGAGGACCGACGAGCAGTACTTC	CASSFSGRTDEQYF
NA	TRBV5-8	NA	TRBJ1-1	TGTGCCAGCAGCTTGGTCGGTACTGAAGCTTTCTTT	CASSLVGTEAFF
NA	TRBV15	NA	TRBJ1-5	TGTGCCACCAGCAAAGGAGGCAATCAGCCCCAGCATTTT	CATSKGGNQPQHF
few	TRBV24-1	TRBD1	TRBJ2-7	TGTGCCACCAGTGAAGCCGGGACAGGGGCGCCTGAGCAGTACTTC	CATSEAGTGAPEQYF
NA	TRBV18	TRBD1	TRBJ2-4	TGTGCCAGCTCACAGTCCCGGGACAGGGGAGCTATTCAGTACTTC	CASSQSRDRGAIQYF
NA	TRBV3-1/TRBV3-2	NA	TRBJ1-2	TGTGCCAGCAGCCAAGCAGCCAGGGGTGGGTATGGCTACACCTTC	CASSQAARGGYGYTF
NA	TRBV2	TRBD2	TRBJ2-7	TGTGCCAGCAGTGTCCGGGGGGGGTACGAGCAGTACTTC	CASSVRGGYEQYF
NA	TRBV7-2	TRBD1	TRBJ1-1	TGTGCCAGCAAGTACCAGGGGGCCACTGAAGCTTTCTTT	CASKYQGATEAFF
NA	TRBV24-1	NA	TRBJ2-7	TGTGCCACCAGCGCGGGCTCCTACGAGCAGTACTTC	CATSAGSYEQYF
NA	TRBV7-2	TRBD1	TRBJ2-5	TGTGCCAGCAGCCCCGACAGGGGGTGGGGGACCCAGTACTTC	CASSPDRGWGTQYF
NA	TRBV3-1/TRBV3-2	TRBD2	TRBJ2-1	TGTGCCAGCAGCCAAGATCAGCGGGGGGCGAACAATGAGCAGTTCTTC	CASSQDQRGANNEQFF
NA	TRBV18	TRBD1	TRBJ2-3	TGTGCCAGCTCACCATTGGGACAGGGGTCAGATACGCAGTATTTT	CASSPLGQGSDTQYF
NA	TRBV15	TRBD1	TRBJ2-7	TGTGCCACCAGCACCCGACAGGGGGCGAACAACGAGCAGTACTTC	CATSTRQGANNEQYF
NA	TRBV27	NA	TRBJ2-2	TGTGCCAGCAGTTTATCTAGCACAAACACCGGGGAGCTGTTTTTT	CASSLSSTNTGELFF
NA	TRBV5-1	TRBD1	TRBJ1-1	TGCGCCAGCAGCTTGGGGACAGGATCCGGACTTACTGAAGCTTTCTTT	CASSLGTGSGLTEAFF
NA	TRBV5-1	NA	TRBJ1-2	TGCGCCAGCAGCTTGGGGCAGGCTAACTATGGCTACACCTTC	CASSLGQANYGYTF
NA	TRBV11-2	NA	TRBJ2-4	TGTGCCAGCAGACCGGGACTCCGAAGCATTCAGTACTTC	CASRPGLRSIQYF
NA	TRBV7-8	NA	TRBJ2-7	TGTGCCAGCAGCTTAGACAGGGCTTCCTACGAGCAGTACTTC	CASSLDRASYEQYF
NA	TRBV7-9	TRBD2	TRBJ2-1	TGTGCCAGCAGCTTAGTCCCCAGCGGGAATTCAAATGAGCAGTTCTTC	CASSLVPSGNSNEQFF
NA	TRBV7-9	NA	TRBJ1-5	TGTGCCAGCAGTCATCAGGGGTTGAGTAGCAATCAGCCCCAGCATTTT	CASSHQGLSSNQPQHF
NA	TRBV19	TRBD2	TRBJ2-7	TGTGCCAGTAGTATAGCGGGAGGGAGGTACGAGCAGTACTTC	CASSIAGGRYEQYF
NA	TRBV7-8	NA	TRBJ1-5	TGTGCCAGCAGCTTTTCAGGGGTCAGCAATCAGCCCCAGCATTTT	CASSFSGVSNQPQHF
NA	TRBV6-6	TRBD1	TRBJ1-1	TGTGCCAGCAGTGGGACAGGGTCTGGCACTGAAGCTTTCTTT	CASSGTGSGTEAFF
NA	TRBV10-1	TRBD2	TRBJ2-1	TGCGCCAGCAGTGAGTTAGCCGGGGGGGGCTCCTACAATGAGCAGTTCTTC	CASSELAGGGSYNEQFF
NA	TRBV19	TRBD2	TRBJ2-5	TGTGCCAGTAGTATAGAGGCGGCGGGAGGATGGCGGCGAGAGACCCAGTACTTC	CASSIEAAGGWRRETQYF
few	TRBV7-9	NA	TRBJ2-5	TGTGCCAGCAGCACCACGGGGGATGGAGAGACCCAGTACTTC	CASSTTGDGETQYF
NA	TRBV10-3	NA	TRBJ1-3	TGTGCCATCAGTGAGACAGGGAACTCTGGAAACACCATATATTTT	CAISETGNSGNTIYF
NA	TRBV19	TRBD1	TRBJ1-2	TGTGCCAGTAGTATCGGACAGGGAACCTATGGCTACACCTTC	CASSIGQGTYGYTF
NA	TRBV28	NA	TRBJ2-2	TGTGCCAACCCACAAAAGGTTGGGGCGTTCGGCGGGGAGCTGTTTTTT	CANPQKVGAFGGELFF
NA	TRBV28	NA	TRBJ1-5	TGTGCCAGCAGTCGAGGAGTCTATCAGCCCCAGCATTTT	CASSRGVYQPQHF
NA	TRBV6-6	NA	TRBJ1-4	TGTGCCAGCAGTAGGGTCAGGGGTAATGAAAAACTGTTTTTT	CASSRVRGNEKLFF
once	TRBV7-8	TRBD1	TRBJ1-3	TGTGCCAGCAGCCCTAGGTACAGGGGTCCTGGAAACACCATATATTTT	CASSPRYRGPGNTIYF
once	TRBV6-5	TRBD2	TRBJ2-1	TGTGCCAGCACGGCGGGAGGGGCCAATGAGCAGTTCTTC	CASTAGGANEQFF
once	TRBV7-2	NA	TRBJ2-7	TGTGCCAGCAGCTTAGAACAGTCCTACGAGCAGTACTTC	CASSLEQSYEQYF
once	TRBV9	TRBD2	TRBJ2-3	TGTGCCAGCAGCGTAGAGACTAGCGGGAGGGATACGCAGTATTTT	CASSVETSGRDTQYF
NA	TRBV6-2/TRBV6-3	TRBD1	TRBJ2-2	TGTGCCAGCAGTCCAAATCGCCTCGAGGGGGCGCGGACCGGGGAGCTGTTTTTT	CASSPNRLEGARTGELFF
NA	TRBV7-8	TRBD1	TRBJ1-1	TGTGCCAGCAGCATGCCCACTGGACAGGGGAACACTGAAGCTTTCTTT	CASSMPTGQGNTEAFF